This T cell receptor beta chain was documented in a study of T-cell reconstitution after alpha-beta-depleted transplantation in children. Study-level results: Reports say that about two months after transplant, the alpha-beta T cells came out of several hundred graft clones that had expanded. From surviving recipient T cells and thymic progenitors came the high day-60 TCRbeta diversity observed in some patients. T-cell counts and diversity at one year following transplant were attributed mainly to newly produced T cells.

This clonotype was seen only once. Its antigen is undetermined. With 5 bases removed from V and 0 bases from J, the gap between germline ends came to 15 bases. The germline V gene has CDR1 SGHRS and CDR2 YFSETQ. The CDR3 extends over 16 amino acids. Unique molecular identifiers were built into the TCRbeta library. TCRdb re-called the PCR reads through MiXCR, storing one row per CDR3 protein. The sample shows some 600,000 distinct CDR3 sequences, about an eighth of them seen only once. Sequencing used PBMCs, mostly from graft donor cells, obtained 360 days after TCRalphabeta/CD19-depleted stem cell transplant. The chain recombines TRBV5-1 with TRBJ2-1; D is tentatively TRBD1 or TRBD2 (5 bases each). This TCR was recovered from a male patient under 18 who had a stem cell transplant for acute myeloid leukemia, so the T cells may come from the graft donor. The CDR3 reads CASSYGTISSYNEQFF. CDR3 coding DNA: TGCGCCAGCAGTTATGGGACGATCAGCTCCTACAATGAGCAGTTCTTC.